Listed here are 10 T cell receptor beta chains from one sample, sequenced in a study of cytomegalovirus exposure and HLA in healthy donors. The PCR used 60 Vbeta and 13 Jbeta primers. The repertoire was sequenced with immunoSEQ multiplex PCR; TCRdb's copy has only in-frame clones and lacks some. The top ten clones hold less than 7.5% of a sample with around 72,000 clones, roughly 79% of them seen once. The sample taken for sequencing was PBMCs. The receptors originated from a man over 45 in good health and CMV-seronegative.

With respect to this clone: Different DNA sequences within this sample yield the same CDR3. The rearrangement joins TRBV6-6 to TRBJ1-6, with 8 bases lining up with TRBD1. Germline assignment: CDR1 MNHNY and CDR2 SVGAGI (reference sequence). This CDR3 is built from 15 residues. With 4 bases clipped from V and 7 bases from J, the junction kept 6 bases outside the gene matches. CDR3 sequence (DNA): TGTGCCAGCAGTTCCACGACAGGGGAAAATTCACCCCTCCACTTT. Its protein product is CASSSTTGENSPLHF.

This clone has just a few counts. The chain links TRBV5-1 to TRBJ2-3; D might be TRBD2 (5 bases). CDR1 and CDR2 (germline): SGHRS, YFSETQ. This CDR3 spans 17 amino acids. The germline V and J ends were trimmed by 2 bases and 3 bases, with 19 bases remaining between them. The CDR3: CASSFKLAGDGTDTQYF. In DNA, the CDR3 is TGCGCCAGCAGCTTTAAATTGGCGGGCGACGGTACAGATACGCAGTATTTT.

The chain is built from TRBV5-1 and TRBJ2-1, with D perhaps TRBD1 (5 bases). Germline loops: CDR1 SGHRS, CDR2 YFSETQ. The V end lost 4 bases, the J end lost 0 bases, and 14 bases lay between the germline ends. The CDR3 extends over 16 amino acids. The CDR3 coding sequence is TGCGCCAGCAGCCCCGACAGAGTAAACTCCTACAATGAGCAGTTCTTC. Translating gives CASSPDRVNSYNEQFF. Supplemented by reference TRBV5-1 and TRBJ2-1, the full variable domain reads KAGVTQTPRYLIKTRGQQVTLSCSPISGHRSVSWYQQTPGQGLQFLFEYFSETQRNKGNFPGRFSGRQFSNSRSEMNVSTLELGDSALYLCASSPDRVNSYNEQFFGPGTRLTVL.

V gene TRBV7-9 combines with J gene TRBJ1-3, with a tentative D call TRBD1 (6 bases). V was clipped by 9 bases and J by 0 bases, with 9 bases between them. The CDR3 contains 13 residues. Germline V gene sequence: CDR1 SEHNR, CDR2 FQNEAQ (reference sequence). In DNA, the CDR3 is TGTGCCAGTAGGGGGTTCTCTGGAAACACCATATATTTT. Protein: CASRGFSGNTIYF.

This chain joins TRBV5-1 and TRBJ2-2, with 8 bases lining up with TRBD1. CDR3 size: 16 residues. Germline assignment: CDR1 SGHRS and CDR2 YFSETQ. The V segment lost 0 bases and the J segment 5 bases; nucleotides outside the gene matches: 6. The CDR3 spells CASSLADRARTGELFF. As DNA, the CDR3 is TGCGCCAGCAGCTTGGCGGACAGGGCGAGGACCGGGGAGCTGTTTTTT. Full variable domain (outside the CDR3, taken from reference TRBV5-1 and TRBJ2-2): KAGVTQTPRYLIKTRGQQVTLSCSPISGHRSVSWYQQTPGQGLQFLFEYFSETQRNKGNFPGRFSGRQFSNSRSEMNVSTLELGDSALYLCASSLADRARTGELFFGEGSRLTVL.

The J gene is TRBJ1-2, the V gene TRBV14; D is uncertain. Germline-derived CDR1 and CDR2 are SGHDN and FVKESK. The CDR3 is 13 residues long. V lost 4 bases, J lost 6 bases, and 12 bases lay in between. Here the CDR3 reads CASSRKDWDGYTF. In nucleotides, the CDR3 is TGTGCCAGCAGCCGCAAGGACTGGGATGGCTACACCTTC.

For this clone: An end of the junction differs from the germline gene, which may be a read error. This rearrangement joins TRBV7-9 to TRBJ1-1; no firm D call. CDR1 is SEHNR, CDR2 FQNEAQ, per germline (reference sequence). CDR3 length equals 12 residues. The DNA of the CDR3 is TGTTCCAGCAGCCCTTCGAACACTGAAGCTTTCTTT. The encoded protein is CSSSPSNTEAFF.

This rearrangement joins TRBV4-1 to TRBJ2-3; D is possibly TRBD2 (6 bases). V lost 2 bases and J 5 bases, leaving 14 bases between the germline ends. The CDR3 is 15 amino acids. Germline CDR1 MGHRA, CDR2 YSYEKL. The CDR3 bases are TGCGCCAGCAGCCAAAAGGGCGGGGTCGAAGATACGCAGTATTTT. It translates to CASSQKGGVEDTQYF.

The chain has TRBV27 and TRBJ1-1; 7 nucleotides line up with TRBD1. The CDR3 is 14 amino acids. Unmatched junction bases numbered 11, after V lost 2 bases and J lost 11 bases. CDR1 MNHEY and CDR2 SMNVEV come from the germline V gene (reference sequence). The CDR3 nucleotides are TGTGCCAGCAGTTTAAATTTGGGGACAGCGGGCGCTTTCTTT. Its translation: CASSLNLGTAGAFF.

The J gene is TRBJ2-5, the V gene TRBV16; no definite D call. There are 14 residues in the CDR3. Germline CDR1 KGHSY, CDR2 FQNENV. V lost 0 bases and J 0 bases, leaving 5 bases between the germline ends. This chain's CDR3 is CASSQSRNQETQYF. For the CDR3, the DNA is TGTGCCAGCAGCCAATCCCGTAACCAAGAGACCCAGTACTTC.